The 12 T cell receptor beta chains given below trace back to one sample, sequenced in a study of cytomegalovirus exposure and HLA in healthy donors. The PCR made use of 60 Vbeta and 13 Jbeta primers. Measured with immunoSEQ multiplex PCR; TCRdb has only the in-frame clones, and not every one. This table holds about 96,000 clones, 65% to 80% found once. Sequenced material: PBMCs. The receptors were gathered from a female donor in good health and CMV-seropositive.

The chain recombines TRBV5-4 with TRBJ1-2, with 8 bases identical to TRBD1. CDR1 and CDR2 (germline): SGHNT, YYREEE (reference sequence). J was trimmed by 7 bases and V by 4 bases; bases with no gene match: 15. The CDR3 is made up of 16 amino acids. CDR3 sequence: CASSLPIGQGLSGYTF. CDR3 coding DNA: TGTGCCAGCAGCCTTCCGATAGGACAGGGATTGAGTGGCTACACCTTC.

This rearrangement joins TRBV28 to TRBJ2-7; TRBD1 matches at 12 bases. CDR1 MDHEN and CDR2 SYDVKM come from the germline V gene. The CDR3 loop spans 17 amino acids. Trimming cost V 5 bases and J 2 bases; bases outside gene matches: 10. CDR3 sequence: CASSGRGQGAGAYEQYF. In DNA form, the CDR3 reads TGTGCCAGCAGTGGCCGGGGACAGGGGGCAGGGGCCTACGAGCAGTACTTC.

The rearrangement uses TRBV9 and TRBJ2-6; D gene ambiguous. The ends were cut back, 4 bases at V and 2 bases at J, with 10 bases in the middle. CDR3 length: 15 amino acids. Germline V lookup: CDR1 SGDLS, CDR2 YYNGEE. CDR3 region: CASSQMTTGANVLTF. DNA for the CDR3: TGTGCCAGCAGCCAAATGACAACTGGGGCCAACGTCCTGACTTTC.

The chain has TRBV6-1 and TRBJ2-1; D is perhaps TRBD2 (6 bases). Trimming cost V 2 bases and J 4 bases, with 15 bases left between them. CDR1 is MNHNS and CDR2 is SASEGT in the germline V gene. The CDR3 runs 16 residues. The CDR3 region has the DNA TGTGCCAGCAGTGAATCTGCGGGGAGTGGGTACAATGAGCAGTTCTTC. Protein product: CASSESAGSGYNEQFF.

The chain couples TRBV30 to TRBJ1-3; D might be TRBD1 (6 bases). This CDR3 region has 14 residues. Trimming left V 6 bases short and J 0 bases short, with 12 bases between. The germline gives CDR1 GTSNPN, CDR2 SVGIG (reference sequence). CDR3 DNA: TGTGCCTGTATCAGGGGTACCTCTGGAAACACCATATATTTT. As protein: CACIRGTSGNTIYF. Using reference TRBV30 and TRBJ1-3 for the parts outside the CDR3, the full variable domain is SQTIHQWPATLVQPVGSPLSLECTVEGTSNPNLYWYRQAAGRGLQLLFYSVGIGQISSEVPQNLSASRPQDRQFILSSKKLLLSDSGFYLCACIRGTSGNTIYFGEGSWLTVV.

The genes are TRBV28 and TRBJ1-1, with D maybe TRBD1 (6 bases). The CDR3 has 14 amino acids. CDR1 is MDHEN, CDR2 SYDVKM, per germline. Trimming took 3 bases from V and 8 from J, leaving 16 bases between them. The CDR3 region is CASSLGGPHREAFF. For the CDR3, the DNA is TGTGCCAGCAGTTTGGGGGGGCCTCATAGAGAAGCTTTCTTT.

V is TRBV28 and J is TRBJ2-2; 11 bases align to TRBD1. The CDR3 contains 16 residues. The J segment lost 7 bases and the V segment lost 6 bases, leaving 10 bases of the junction unmatched. Germline lookup yields CDR1 MDHEN and CDR2 SYDVKM. The CDR3 coding sequence is TGTGCCAGCAGCGACCAGGACAGGGGGCTGGTCGGGGAGCTGTTTTTT. It translates to CASSDQDRGLVGELFF.

The chain employs TRBV28 and TRBJ1-5; a weak D match, TRBD1 (6 bases). This CDR3 has 13 amino acids. The V end lost 9 bases, the J end lost 6 bases, and 15 bases lay between the germline ends. Germline lookup yields CDR1 MDHEN and CDR2 SYDVKM. The CDR3 DNA reads TGTGCCAGTCTCTCCTGGGGGCCTCAGCCCCAGCATTTT. Protein product: CASLSWGPQPQHF. The variable domain in full, completed from reference TRBV28 and TRBJ1-5, reads DVKVTQSSRYLVKRTGEKVFLECVQDMDHENMFWYRQDPGLGLRLIYFSYDVKMKEKGDIPEGYSVSREKKERFSLILESASTNQTSMYLCASLSWGPQPQHFGDGTRLSIL.

The chain couples TRBV7-2 to TRBJ1-2; TRBD1 matches at 7 bases. Germline V CDR1 and CDR2: SGHTA, FQGNSA. Trimming took 5 bases from V and 0 from J; bases not matched to a gene: 12. This CDR3 has 17 amino acids. The CDR3 here is CASSPGATGKANYGYTF. The CDR3 DNA reads as TGTGCCAGCAGCCCAGGAGCGACAGGGAAAGCTAACTATGGCTACACCTTC.

The rearrangement links TRBV7-2 to TRBJ2-7; D is perhaps TRBD2 (7 bases). Germline CDR1 SGHTA, CDR2 FQGNSA. The CDR3 extends over 14 amino acids. V lost 1 base to trimming and J lost 1 base, with 8 bases between them. The CDR3 protein is CASSLEGGSYEQYF. CDR3 coding DNA: TGTGCCAGCAGCTTAGAGGGGGGGTCCTACGAGCAGTACTTC.

The chain recombines TRBV20-1 with TRBJ2-5; a weak D match, TRBD1 (5 bases). CDR1 is DFQATT and CDR2 is SNEGSKA in the germline V gene (reference sequence). This CDR3 contains 11 residues. V lost 7 bases and J 5 bases, leaving 11 bases between the germline ends. CDR3 in amino acids: CSGDRLETQYF. The CDR3 DNA reads TGCAGTGGCGACAGATTGGAGACCCAGTACTTC.

This clone was recorded a few times. The chain combines TRBV30 with TRBJ1-1, with a tentative D call TRBD1 (6 bases). The CDR3 covers 15 residues. Germline V gives CDR1 GTSNPN, CDR2 SVGIG (reference sequence). V lost 7 bases and J 0 bases, leaving 18 bases between the germline ends. This CDR3 reads CAFDSGTTMNTEAFF. CDR3 coding DNA: TGTGCCTTCGATTCCGGGACAACGATGAACACTGAAGCTTTCTTT.